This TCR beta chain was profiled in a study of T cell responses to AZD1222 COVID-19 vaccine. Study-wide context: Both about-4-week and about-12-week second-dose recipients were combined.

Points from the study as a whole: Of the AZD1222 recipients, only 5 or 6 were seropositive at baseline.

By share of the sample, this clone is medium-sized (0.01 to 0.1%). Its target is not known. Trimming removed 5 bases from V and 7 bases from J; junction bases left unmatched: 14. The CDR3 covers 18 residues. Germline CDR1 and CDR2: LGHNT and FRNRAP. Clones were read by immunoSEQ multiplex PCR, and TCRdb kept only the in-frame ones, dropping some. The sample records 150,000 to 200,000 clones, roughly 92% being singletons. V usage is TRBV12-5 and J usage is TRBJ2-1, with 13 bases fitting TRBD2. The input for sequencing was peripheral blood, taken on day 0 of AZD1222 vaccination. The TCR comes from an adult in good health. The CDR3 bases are TGTGCTAGTGGTCCCCCACTAGCGGGGGGGCCTAAATGGAATGAGCAGTTCTTC. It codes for CASGPPLAGGPKWNEQFF.